This T cell receptor (beta chain) derives from a study of PD-L1 blockade in urothelial cancer. CDR3 length: 13 amino acids. Germline CDR1 reads SNHLY; CDR2 reads FYNNEI. V gave up 5 bases and J gave up 0 bases, with 7 bases separating them. This table comes from immunoSEQ multiplex PCR, and its TCRdb copy is limited to in-frame clones, with some not included. This sample has roughly 50,000 clones; about 80% occur once, and the top ten carry 3% to 4.5%. The chain combines TRBV2 with TRBJ1-1, with a tentative D call TRBD1 (6 bases). The sequence was obtained from a man between 70 and 80 years old with urothelial cancer. Here the sequenced sample was PBMCs, taken around atezolizumab (anti-PD-L1) treatment. The CDR3 here is CASSTGMNTEAFF. CDR3 in DNA: TGTGCCAGCAGTACAGGGATGAACACTGAAGCTTTCTTT.